Each of the 31 T cell receptor beta chains below was sequenced from the same sample in a study of naive and memory T cell subsets. Study-wide points: Naive repertoires, especially CD8, held a few larger clonotypes, possibly memory cells re-expressing CD45RA.

The beta constant-region primer was an equimolar mix of two oligonucleotides covering TRBC1 and TRBC2. Nested alpha and beta constant-region primers with the SP2 primer drove four PCR rounds on ligated cDNA. In TCRdb, the UMI-ligation and nested PCR reads were re-called with MiXCR into one record per CDR3 protein. The data contain under 150,000 distinct CDR3 sequences, about a fifth of them singletons. For these TCRs, the target antigens are not known. The sequencing input was naive CD8+ T cells from blood. These receptors all stem from a human donor in good health.

The sample holds a few counts of this clonotype. CDR3 in DNA: TGTGCCAGCAGTCCAAGTCCCAGCACGGACACTGAAGCTTTCTTT. Translated, it gives CASSPSPSTDTEAFF. This chain connects TRBV28 to TRBJ1-1; D unresolved. CDR1 is MDHEN, CDR2 SYDVKM, per germline. This CDR3 has 15 amino acids. The ends were cut back, 5 bases at V and 3 bases at J, with 16 bases in the middle.

This clonotype came up many times. The chain has TRBV12-3 or TRBV12-4 and TRBJ2-3; TRBD1 is a possible D gene (6 bases). Trimming removed 8 bases from V and 5 bases from J, with 14 bases in between. The CDR3 is 13 residues long. The CDR3 nucleotides are TGTGCCAGCTCGGACAGTAGCGTAGATACGCAGTATTTT. It encodes CASSDSSVDTQYF.

The rearrangement uses TRBV19 and TRBJ2-1, with 9 bases matching TRBD1. CDR1 and CDR2 from the germline V gene are LNHDA and SQIVND (reference sequence). The CDR3 has 14 residues. J was trimmed by 7 bases and V by 6 bases; bases with no gene match: 7. CDR3 coding DNA: TGTGCCAGTAGGGACCGGGACAGGGCTAATGAGCAGTTCTTC. It encodes CASRDRDRANEQFF.

This clonotype was detected many times. The chain combines TRBV5-1 with TRBJ1-5; no clear D. The ends were cut back, 0 bases at V and 2 bases at J, with 15 bases in the middle. CDR3 length equals 17 residues. CDR1 is SGHRS and CDR2 is YFSETQ in the germline V gene. The CDR3 DNA follows: TGCGCCAGCAGCTTGGTTCATTTTGAGGTGGGCAATCAGCCCCAGCATTTT. This codes for CASSLVHFEVGNQPQHF.

J is TRBJ2-1 and V is TRBV2, with D tentatively TRBD1 (5 bases). CDR3 length: 14 amino acids. The V gene's germline CDR1 is SNHLY and CDR2 FYNNEI. Deletions cut 3 bases from V and 8 bases from J, with 14 bases between. The CDR3 sequence: CASSEVRERDEQFF. CDR3 DNA sequence: TGTGCCAGCAGTGAGGTCAGGGAAAGGGATGAGCAGTTCTTC.

This chain uses TRBV19 with TRBJ2-1, with 8 bases aligning to TRBD2. The ends lost 3 bases at V and 4 bases at J; junction bases unmatched: 5. The CDR3 contains 15 residues. Germline CDR1 reads LNHDA; CDR2 reads SQIVND (reference sequence). CDR3 sequence reads: CASSIGAGDYNEQFF. DNA for the CDR3: TGTGCCAGTAGTATCGGAGCGGGGGATTACAATGAGCAGTTCTTC.

The chain combines TRBV6-2 or TRBV6-3 with TRBJ2-3; D not certain. Per the germline V gene, CDR1 is MNHEY and CDR2 is SVGEGT. This CDR3 comprises 12 residues. Trimming pared 2 bases from V and 3 bases from J, leaving 3 bases between. CDR3 region: CASSYPTDTQYF. For the CDR3, the DNA is TGTGCCAGCAGTTACCCAACAGATACGCAGTATTTT.

This clonotype turned up a few times. The V and J genes are TRBV28 and TRBJ1-5; TRBD1 matches at 7 bases. The trim removed 2 bases at V and 5 bases at J, leaving 12 bases unmatched. CDR1 MDHEN and CDR2 SYDVKM come from the germline V gene. CDR3 size: 17 residues. CDR3 in DNA: TGTGCCAGCAGTTTAGAGATGGGAGGGGGCTCTGATCAGCCCCAGCATTTT. Translation gives CASSLEMGGGSDQPQHF.

The chain is built from TRBV5-1 and TRBJ1-1; D uncertain. The CDR3 is 14 amino acids. The germline gives CDR1 SGHRS, CDR2 YFSETQ. V shed 2 bases and J shed 5 bases, with 13 bases lying between them. The CDR3 region is CASSLRVLETEAFF. The CDR3 region has the DNA TGCGCCAGCAGCTTACGGGTATTGGAGACTGAAGCTTTCTTT.

The CDR3 DNA reads as TGTGCCAGCAGTTTCGGGACAGGGGGCTACAATGAGCAGTTCTTC. Translation gives CASSFGTGGYNEQFF. The chain combines TRBV28 with TRBJ2-1, with TRBD1 matching over 11 bases. Trimming at V came to 3 bases and at J to 3 bases, leaving 1 base not matched to a gene. Per germline, CDR1 MDHEN and CDR2 SYDVKM. The CDR3 contains 15 residues.

This chain joins TRBV2 and TRBJ2-1; D gene uncertain. The germline V and J ends were trimmed by 3 bases and 5 bases, with 11 bases remaining between them. CDR1 is SNHLY and CDR2 is FYNNEI in the germline V gene. This CDR3 comprises 14 residues. The CDR3 sequence: CASSEGMMHNEQFF. The CDR3 coding sequence is TGTGCCAGCAGTGAGGGTATGATGCACAATGAGCAGTTCTTC.

The chain employs TRBV27 and TRBJ2-3, with D unclear. The CDR3 spans 17 residues. The V end was cut by 5 bases, the J end by 2 bases, with 20 bases between. CDR1 is MNHEY and CDR2 is SMNVEV in the germline V gene (reference sequence). The CDR3 DNA reads TGTGCCAGCAGTCCAGGATCAGCTCCGACATTCACAGATACGCAGTATTTT. As protein: CASSPGSAPTFTDTQYF.

The table lists this clonotype with a few counts. J is TRBJ2-7 and V is TRBV20-1; perhaps D is TRBD1 or TRBD2 (5 bases each). Germline CDR1 is DFQATT and CDR2 is SNEGSKA (reference sequence). The CDR3 has 16 amino acids. Trimming stripped 0 bases from V and 3 bases from J, with 18 bases between. The CDR3: CSARDLALGPGYEQYF. The CDR3 DNA reads TGCAGTGCTAGAGATCTAGCCTTGGGACCCGGCTACGAGCAGTACTTC.

This clonotype was counted a few times. The chain combines TRBV15 with TRBJ1-6; no clear D gene. The CDR3 runs 16 residues. Per the germline V gene, CDR1 is LNHNV and CDR2 is YYDKDF (reference sequence). V lost 6 bases and J lost 1, with 13 bases in between. The CDR3 here is CATSPAPASYNSPLHF. As DNA, the CDR3 is TGTGCCACCAGTCCTGCGCCCGCGTCCTATAATTCACCCCTCCACTTT.

The chain joins TRBV7-9 to TRBJ1-5; D remains unclear. Looked up from germline, CDR1 is SEHNR and CDR2 is FQNEAQ (reference sequence). V lost 1 base, J lost 7 bases, and 8 bases lay in between. CDR3 length equals 13 residues. DNA of the CDR3: TGTGCCAGCAGCTTAGGTGCGCTACAGCCCCAGCATTTT. The encoded protein is CASSLGALQPQHF.

This clonotype has only a few counts. The chain links TRBV7-9 to TRBJ2-7; tentatively, D is TRBD1 (5 bases). The germline V gene has CDR1 SEHNR and CDR2 FQNEAQ (reference sequence). The V and J ends lost 2 bases and 5 bases respectively, with 13 bases between them. This CDR3 has 14 amino acids. CDR3 nucleotides: TGTGCCAGCAGCTTAATTGGCAGGGTAGACGAGCAGTACTTC. It translates to CASSLIGRVDEQYF.

In its sample, this clonotype was seen a few times. The chain carries TRBV6-5 and TRBJ1-1; D remains unclear. V lost 0 bases and J lost 11, with 13 bases in between. Germline CDR1 reads MNHEY; CDR2 reads SVGAGI. The CDR3 runs to 13 residues. The CDR3 DNA sequence: TGTGCCAGCAGTTACTCGGTGGGGTACGAGGCTTTCTTT. It codes for CASSYSVGYEAFF.

This clonotype was recorded a few times. The chain uses TRBV15 and TRBJ2-1; no clear D gene. Trimming shortened V by 0 bases and J by 3 bases, and 12 bases separated the two germline ends. This CDR3 contains 16 residues. Germline V gene data show CDR1 as LNHNV and CDR2 as YYDKDF (reference sequence). CDR3 loop: CATSRDFHGSYNEQFF. The DNA of the CDR3 is TGTGCCACCAGCAGAGATTTTCACGGCAGCTACAATGAGCAGTTCTTC. Full variable domain (remainder filled in from reference TRBV15 and TRBJ2-1): DAMVIQNPRYQVTQFGKPVTLSCSQTLNHNVMYWYQQKSSQAPKLLFHYYDKDFNNEADTPDNFQSRRPNTSFCFLDIRSPGLGDTAMYLCATSRDFHGSYNEQFFGPGTRLTVL.

This clonotype was found a few times. The V gene is TRBV28, the J gene TRBJ2-7; the D gene is possibly TRBD2 (5 bases). The CDR3 extends over 12 amino acids. Germline loops: CDR1 MDHEN, CDR2 SYDVKM. Trimming pared 10 bases from V and 3 bases from J, leaving 13 bases between. In nucleotides, the CDR3 is TGTGCCACCTCTGACGGGGACTACGAGCAGTACTTC. Its protein product is CATSDGDYEQYF. Using reference TRBV28 and TRBJ2-7 for the parts outside the CDR3, the full variable domain is DVKVTQSSRYLVKRTGEKVFLECVQDMDHENMFWYRQDPGLGLRLIYFSYDVKMKEKGDIPEGYSVSREKKERFSLILESASTNQTSMYLCATSDGDYEQYFGPGTRLTVT.

This clonotype was seen more than once but under ten times. V usage is TRBV7-8 and J usage is TRBJ2-7, with TRBD2 matching over 7 bases. Per the germline V gene, CDR1 is SGHVS and CDR2 is FQNEAQ. CDR3 size: 15 residues. After removal of 2 bases from V and 5 bases from J, the junction contained 9 bases not matched to a gene. The CDR3 here is CASSLTRLAAHEQYF. Written as DNA, the CDR3 is TGTGCCAGCAGCTTAACTCGACTAGCTGCCCACGAGCAGTACTTC.

The chain carries TRBV7-8 and TRBJ1-2, with TRBD1 identical over 8 bases. V dropped 1 base and J dropped 6; count of bases not matched to a gene: 10. There are 16 residues in the CDR3. CDR1 and CDR2 (germline): SGHVS, FQNEAQ. The CDR3 loop is CASSLGPWTGSDGYTF. The CDR3 DNA reads as TGTGCCAGCAGCTTAGGGCCATGGACAGGGAGCGATGGCTACACCTTC.

The V and J genes are TRBV11-2 and TRBJ2-7; D gene uncertain. Germline CDR1 and CDR2: SGHAT and FQNNGV. V gave up 5 bases and J gave up 3 bases, with 11 bases separating them. This CDR3 is built from 13 residues. CDR3 residues: CASSPAPDYEQYF. Here the CDR3 DNA reads TGTGCCAGCAGCCCCGCCCCAGACTACGAGCAGTACTTC.

Note on this clonotype: The junction departs from germline at one end; a sequencing error may be responsible. The rearrangement uses TRBV3-1 and TRBJ2-7; either TRBD1 or TRBD2 may fit D (5 bases each). The CDR3 runs 14 residues. CDR1 is LGHDT and CDR2 is YNNKEL in the germline V gene (reference sequence). The CDR3 nucleotides are TGTGCCACCAGCAGGGTCGGGAACAGGTACGAGCAGTACTTC. Translated, it gives CATSRVGNRYEQYF.

V gene TRBV4-1 combines with J gene TRBJ2-5; 9 nucleotides match TRBD2. This CDR3 spans 16 amino acids. Per the germline V gene, CDR1 is MGHRA and CDR2 is YSYEKL. V dropped 3 bases and J dropped 5; count of bases not matched to a gene: 10. The CDR3 is CASSQDRREGWETQYF. The CDR3 DNA is TGCGCCAGCAGCCAGGATCGGCGGGAGGGTTGGGAGACCCAGTACTTC.

This rearrangement joins TRBV21-1 to TRBJ1-5. TRBV21-1 is a pseudogene locus. The CDR3 covers 16 residues. The CDR3 region is CASSRRRAYSNQPQHF. CDR3 sequence (DNA): TGTGCCAGCAGCAGGAGGCGAGCTTATAGCAATCAGCCCCAGCATTTT.

This clonotype was detected only a few times. The chain employs TRBV9 and TRBJ2-7, with D maybe TRBD1 (5 bases). This CDR3 comprises 14 residues. The ends were cut back, 3 bases at V and 6 bases at J, with 16 bases in the middle. Looked up from germline, CDR1 is SGDLS and CDR2 is YYNGEE. CDR3 nucleotide sequence: TGTGCCAGCAGCGAGGGGTTCGGTCGGTCCGAGCAGTACTTC. Amino acids: CASSEGFGRSEQYF. Full variable domain (rest looked up from reference TRBV9 and TRBJ2-7): DSGVTQTPKHLITATGQRVTLRCSPRSGDLSVYWYQQSLDQGLQFLIQYYNGEERAKGNILERFSAQQFPDLHSELNLSSLELGDSALYFCASSEGFGRSEQYFGPGTRLTVT.

V and J are TRBV28 and TRBJ1-4; possibly TRBD1 for D (6 bases). V lost 1 base to trimming and J lost 8 bases, with 17 bases between them. From germline, CDR1 is MDHEN and CDR2 SYDVKM. The CDR3 length is 16 residues. CDR3 sequence: CASSLSFGLQGEKLFF. CDR3 bases: TGTGCCAGCAGTTTATCCTTCGGGCTACAGGGAGAAAAACTGTTTTTT.

The CDR3 DNA is TGTGCCAGCAGCCCAGGGGGGGTGAATGAGCAGTTCTTC. Its translation is CASSPGGVNEQFF. The V and J genes are TRBV7-9 and TRBJ2-1, with D possibly called TRBD1 or TRBD2 (7 bases each). Germline V gives CDR1 SEHNR, CDR2 FQNEAQ (reference sequence). With 5 bases removed from V and 7 bases from J, the gap between germline ends came to 12 bases. The CDR3 runs 13 residues.

This clonotype turned up a few times. The chain couples TRBV28 to TRBJ1-1; D might be TRBD1 (5 bases). The CDR3 sequence is 13 residues long. The V gene lost 0 bases and the J gene lost 9 bases, with 11 bases spanning the gap. Germline V lookup: CDR1 MDHEN, CDR2 SYDVKM. CDR3 protein: CASSLWGQLQAFF. CDR3 DNA sequence: TGTGCCAGCAGTTTATGGGGGCAGCTGCAAGCTTTCTTT.

This chain connects TRBV4-1 to TRBJ2-7, with 9 bases lining up with TRBD2. The CDR3 extends over 18 amino acids. Germline V gene lookup returns CDR1 MGHRA and CDR2 YSYEKL. Losses at the gene ends were 1 base for V and 0 bases for J; bases not matched to a gene: 10. The CDR3 loop is CASSQVVVSGSSSYEQYF. For the CDR3, the DNA is TGCGCCAGCAGCCAAGTCGTCGTTAGCGGGAGCAGCTCCTACGAGCAGTACTTC.

This clonotype was recorded a few times. The V call is TRBV12-3 or TRBV12-4, the J call TRBJ2-3; D possibly corresponds to TRBD1 (5 bases). This CDR3 has 14 amino acids. Trimming shortened V by 5 bases and J by 2 bases, and 11 bases separated the two germline ends. In DNA form, the CDR3 reads TGTGCCAGCAGTGGACACGACCACACAGATACGCAGTATTTT. Translated, it gives CASSGHDHTDTQYF.